These T cell receptor beta chains were read from a single sample in a study of metastatic and nonmetastatic thyroid tumors. TCRdb re-called clones from the PCR reads using MiXCR. The profile covers 60,000 or so clones, with more than 3.5% appearing a single time and about 22% taken by the ten largest. Sequencing input: blood. Every receptor here comes from a female donor with papillary thyroid cancer or a benign thyroid nodule (not recorded which). Some clones in this sample may be carry-over from other donors' samples. The CDR3 runs from the conserved cysteine through the conserved F or W. The D gene is left open where the match is weak. Clone size is given for some rows only: seen once, a few or many times, or a class if the clone is expanded.

CDR3 DNA: TGTGCCAGCAGAACAAATAAGGGTTCCCCTTTCTATGGCTACACCTTC
CDR3 protein: CASRTNKGSPFYGYTF
clone size: few
V gene: TRBV6-1
D gene: .
J gene: TRBJ1-2

CDR3 DNA: TGTGCCAGCAGTGAACCCCTCCGACACATCCAAGAGACCCAGTACTTC
CDR3 protein: CASSEPLRHIQETQYF
clone size: many
V gene: TRBV2
D gene: .
J gene: TRBJ2-5

CDR3 DNA: TGTGCCAGCTTGAGCGGGCTGAACACCGGGGAGCTGTTTTTT
CDR3 protein: CASLSGLNTGELFF
clone size: .
V gene: TRBV12-3/TRBV12-4
D gene: .
J gene: TRBJ2-2

CDR3 DNA: TGCAGTGCTTGGGGACAGGGCGGGAACACTGAAGCTTTCTTT
CDR3 protein: CSAWGQGGNTEAFF
clone size: many
V gene: TRBV20-1
D gene: TRBD1
J gene: TRBJ1-1

CDR3 DNA: TGCGCCAGCAGTGACCACGACAGGTGGTCCTATGGCTACACCTTC
CDR3 protein: CASSDHDRWSYGYTF
clone size: many
V gene: TRBV10-1
D gene: .
J gene: TRBJ1-2

CDR3 DNA: TGTGCCAGCAGTTATAGCGGGAGGTTTATGGGGAATGAGCAGTTCTTC
CDR3 protein: CASSYSGRFMGNEQFF
clone size: many
V gene: TRBV6-1
D gene: TRBD2
J gene: TRBJ2-1

CDR3 DNA: TGTGCCAGTAGTATGCTCAGGGGTTCTGGGGCCAACGTCCTGACTTTC
CDR3 protein: CASSMLRGSGANVLTF
clone size: many
V gene: TRBV19
D gene: .
J gene: TRBJ2-6

CDR3 DNA: TGCGCCAGCAGTGCAGGGTTGGTGGGCACTGAAGCTTTCTTT
CDR3 protein: CASSAGLVGTEAFF
clone size: many
V gene: TRBV10-1
D gene: .
J gene: TRBJ1-1

CDR3 DNA: TGTGCTTCGGCCGGAGGATCCACCTACAATGAGCAGTTCTTC
CDR3 protein: CASAGGSTYNEQFF
clone size: many
V gene: TRBV24-1
D gene: .
J gene: TRBJ2-1

CDR3 DNA: TGCAGTGCTAGAGATAGGTGGCAGGGGGGCGCATATAGCAATCAGCCCCAGCATTTT
CDR3 protein: CSARDRWQGGAYSNQPQHF
clone size: few
V gene: TRBV20-1
D gene: TRBD1
J gene: TRBJ1-5

CDR3 DNA: TGTGCCAGCTCAGGACAGGCCAATGGCTACACCTTC
CDR3 protein: CASSGQANGYTF
clone size: .
V gene: TRBV12-3/TRBV12-4
D gene: TRBD1
J gene: TRBJ1-2

CDR3 DNA: TGTGCCAGCAGCCAACAGGCAGGGTCGGAGACCCAGTACTTC
CDR3 protein: CASSQQAGSETQYF
clone size: many
V gene: TRBV4-2
D gene: .
J gene: TRBJ2-5

CDR3 DNA: TGTGCCAGCAGACGGGGGAGGCTCGCAGATACGCAGTATTTT
CDR3 protein: CASRRGRLADTQYF
clone size: few
V gene: TRBV6-2/TRBV6-3
D gene: .
J gene: TRBJ2-3

CDR3 DNA: TGTGCCAGCAGCTTGACAGGGTTAAGCAATCAGCCCCAGCATTTT
CDR3 protein: CASSLTGLSNQPQHF
clone size: many
V gene: TRBV7-8
D gene: TRBD1
J gene: TRBJ1-5

CDR3 DNA: TGTGCCAGCAGCCAAGGCGGGTACTTTTGGTTAGGAGATGAAAAACTGTTTTTT
CDR3 protein: CASSQGGYFWLGDEKLFF
clone size: many
V gene: TRBV14
D gene: .
J gene: TRBJ1-4

CDR3 DNA: TGTGCCACCAGTGACCCCAGACAGGGGGCAGATCAGCCCCAGCATTTT
CDR3 protein: CATSDPRQGADQPQHF
clone size: many
V gene: TRBV24-1
D gene: TRBD1
J gene: TRBJ1-5

CDR3 DNA: TGCGCCAGCAGCCAAGGCTCAGGGACAGGGAATGAAAAACTGTTTTTT
CDR3 protein: CASSQGSGTGNEKLFF
clone size: many
V gene: TRBV4-1
D gene: TRBD1
J gene: TRBJ1-4

CDR3 DNA: TGCGCCAGCACTGCGGGAGGGCCAATCACAGATACGCAGTATTTT
CDR3 protein: CASTAGGPITDTQYF
clone size: many
V gene: TRBV5-1
D gene: TRBD2
J gene: TRBJ2-3

CDR3 DNA: TGTGCCAGCAGCCACCCCGGGGGGGTCACAGATAAGCAGTATTTT
CDR3 protein: CASSHPGGVTDKQYF
clone size: few
V gene: TRBV28
D gene: TRBD2
J gene: TRBJ2-3

CDR3 DNA: TGTGCCAGCAGTTTTGGGGCAGGGGCCCCCTACGAGCAGTACTTC
CDR3 protein: CASSFGAGAPYEQYF
clone size: many
V gene: TRBV12-3/TRBV12-4
D gene: .
J gene: TRBJ2-7

CDR3 DNA: TGTGCCAGCAGTCGGTATACCAAAAATGAGCAGTTCTTC
CDR3 protein: CASSRYTKNEQFF
clone size: .
V gene: TRBV7-8
D gene: .
J gene: TRBJ2-1

CDR3 DNA: TGTGCCAGCGGGCGGGACGAATCCTACGAGCAGTACTTC
CDR3 protein: CASGRDESYEQYF
clone size: medium-sized
V gene: TRBV6-1
D gene: .
J gene: TRBJ2-7

CDR3 DNA: TGCGCCAGCAGCTTGATACCCCCAGGATCCTACAATGAGCAGTTCTTC
CDR3 protein: CASSLIPPGSYNEQFF
clone size: many
V gene: TRBV5-1
D gene: .
J gene: TRBJ2-1